Here is one T cell receptor beta chain with its context. Clones were sequenced by immunoSEQ multiplex PCR, and TCRdb holds only the in-frame ones, with some missing. There are 25,000 to 35,000 clones in the sample; approximately 86% occur only once, and about 7.5% lies in the top ten. These data come from a study of T cell changes during pregnancy in multiple sclerosis. The CDR3 contains 15 residues. Germline CDR1 is MNHEY and CDR2 is SMNVEV (reference sequence). Trimming shortened V by 6 bases and J by 4 bases, and 16 bases separated the two germline ends. The gene calls are TRBV27 and TRBJ2-1; weak D call: TRBD2 (6 bases). The starting material was CD8+ T cells from peripheral blood mononuclear cells, obtained before pregnancy. This clonotype originated in a female donor with multiple sclerosis, enrolled in a pregnancy study. The CDR3 coding sequence is TGTGCCAGCAGGGGGGGAATCGTGGTATACAATGAGCAGTTCTTC. Its translation is CASRGGIVVYNEQFF.